The clone carrying this T cell receptor beta chain was seen a single time. Some clones are missing from TCRdb's copy, which holds only in-frame ones; the method was immunoSEQ multiplex PCR. The sample lists about 280,000 clones, about 89% occurring once. The data are from a study of blood T cell repertoires in COVID-19. About the research overall: From the United States, Italy and Spain came samples of acute and convalescent COVID-19.

Germline CDR1 reads MGHDK; CDR2 reads SYGVNS. The CDR3 spans 15 residues. The J segment lost 1 base and the V segment lost 4 bases, leaving 5 bases of the junction unmatched. Sequenced material: peripheral blood. The V call is TRBV25-1, the J call TRBJ2-7, with 9 nucleotides matching TRBD1. The receptor was isolated from a middle-aged man with active or convalescent COVID-19. The CDR3 DNA sequence: TGTGCCAGCAGTGCACAGGGGGCCCGTTCCTACGAGCAGTACTTC. Protein sequence: CASSAQGARSYEQYF.